Listed here are 7 T cell receptor beta chains from one sample, sequenced in a study of blood T cells in healthy people across ages. A J-beta primer mix and a sample-barcoded 5' primer were used in a second PCR of about 7 to 12 cycles. TCRdb independently ran MiXCR on the 5' RACE reads; one entry per CDR3 protein. The table includes roughly 680,000 distinct CDR3 sequences, approximately 49% detected once. Sample: blood. Source of these receptors: a woman between 55 and 75 years old in good health.

The chain uses TRBV20-1 and TRBJ1-1; D gene unclear. From germline, CDR1 is DFQATT and CDR2 SNEGSKA (reference sequence). V was cut by 4 bases and J by 11 bases, with 14 bases left in between. This CDR3 spans 11 amino acids. As DNA, the CDR3 is TGCAGTGCTATATCAGGCATGGGGGCTTTCTTT. Its protein product is CSAISGMGAFF.

This chain connects TRBV2 to TRBJ2-3; 9 bases are shared with TRBD2. The ends lost 9 bases at V and 8 bases at J; junction bases unmatched: 18. The CDR3 runs 16 residues. Per germline, CDR1 SNHLY and CDR2 FYNNEI. The CDR3 loop reads CASYDSGRRRGSTQYF. The CDR3 DNA reads as TGTGCCAGTTACGATAGCGGGAGACGCAGGGGGTCTACGCAGTATTTT.

This clonotype showed up just a few times. This chain uses TRBV5-8 with TRBJ1-2; 8 nucleotides match TRBD1. V was pared by 3 bases and J by 6 bases, with 4 bases of the junction left unmatched. CDR3 length: 13 amino acids. Germline lookup yields CDR1 SGHTS and CDR2 YDEGEE. The CDR3 loop is CASSSTTGDGYTF. The CDR3 DNA reads as TGTGCCAGCAGCTCGACGACAGGGGATGGCTACACCTTC.

In this sample, this clonotype turned up a few times. Being one base from a much bigger clone, this may be a read error. The chain carries TRBV9 and TRBJ2-7; no firm D call. V was clipped by 3 bases and J by 6 bases, with 13 bases between them. This CDR3 has 13 amino acids. Germline assignment: CDR1 SGDLS and CDR2 YYNGEE. The CDR3 here is CASSGDSRTEQYF. The CDR3 DNA is TGTGCCAGCAGCGGAGACTCACGTACCGAGCAGTACTTC.

This clonotype was observed a handful of times. The V call is TRBV14, the J call TRBJ2-7; D remains ambiguous. Trimming cost V 2 bases and J 2 bases, with 19 bases left between them. The CDR3 is 17 amino acids. CDR1 is SGHDN, CDR2 FVKESK, per germline. CDR3 region: CASSQNGMGLKTYEQYF. As DNA, the CDR3 is TGTGCCAGCAGCCAAAATGGAATGGGCCTAAAGACCTACGAGCAGTACTTC.

This clonotype was found many times. The V gene is TRBV7-2, the J gene TRBJ2-7; tentative D call: TRBD2 (6 bases). Trimming removed 2 bases at V and 1 base at J, with 15 bases between. CDR3 length equals 16 residues. CDR1 and CDR2 from the germline V gene are SGHTA and FQGNSA. Here the CDR3 reads CASSLRSERASYEQYF. The DNA for the CDR3 is TGTGCCAGCAGCTTAAGGTCCGAGCGGGCATCCTACGAGCAGTACTTC. Full variable domain (missing parts from reference TRBV7-2 and TRBJ2-7): GAGVSQSPSNKVTEKGKDVELRCDPISGHTALYWYRQSLGQGLEFLIYFQGNSAPDKSGLPSDRFSAERTGGSVSTLTIQRTQQEDSAVYLCASSLRSERASYEQYFGPGTRLTVT.

This clonotype was recorded a few times. In nucleotides, the CDR3 is TGCAGCGTTGATTATGGGGATACGCAGTATTTT. Protein: CSVDYGDTQYF. The chain joins TRBV29-1 to TRBJ2-3; D remains unclear. Germline V gene sequence: CDR1 SQVTM, CDR2 ANQGSEA. Deletions cut 3 bases from V and 6 bases from J, with 7 bases between. The CDR3 spans 11 residues.